This TCR beta chain is from a study of control samples from healthy donors and cancer patients. Clones were sequenced by immunoSEQ multiplex PCR, and TCRdb holds only the in-frame ones, with some missing. Among roughly 90,000 clones listed, approximately 78% were seen once. The TCR sequence derives from a woman aged 60-75 years in good health. Sequenced material: blood.

The CDR3 protein is CASSIAGGSTGELFF. CDR3 nucleotides: TGTGCCAGTAGTATAGCGGGGGGGAGCACCGGGGAGCTGTTTTTT. The chain carries TRBV19 and TRBJ2-2; 8 bases fit TRBD2. Trimming took 1 base from V and 4 from J; bases not matched to a gene: 2. The CDR3 runs 15 residues. Germline CDR1 LNHDA, CDR2 SQIVND (reference sequence).